This T cell receptor (beta chain) is from a study of T-cell memory formation after mild COVID-19. A single record per CDR3 protein comes from TCRdb applying MiXCR to the 5' RACE reads. In the table there are around 500,000 distinct CDR3 sequences, over 15% of which are singletons. This clonotype was recorded many times. The germline V gene has CDR1 DFQATT and CDR2 SNEGSKA (reference sequence). V was clipped by 2 bases and J by 6 bases; unmatched bases: 10. The CDR3 is made up of 17 amino acids. The source is an adult woman who had mild COVID-19 (a few samples of this study predate the infection). Cell type and time point are not known. The chain is built from TRBV20-1 and TRBJ2-3; 14 bases match TRBD2. What was sequenced was PBMCs or a T cell subset sorted from them (not recorded which). The CDR3 sequence: CSARTPGTSGSTDTQYF. The DNA of the CDR3 is TGCAGTGCTAGAACCCCCGGGACTAGCGGGAGTACCGATACGCAGTATTTT.